Listed below are T cell receptor beta chains from one sample, sequenced in a study of T cells after yellow fever vaccination. Each CDR3 protein is one row after TCRdb ran MiXCR on the 5' RACE reads. The sample has about 310,000 distinct CDR3 sequences; 3% to 4.5% are singletons. This sample comprised PBMCs, obtained on the day of the yellow fever booster vaccination. These receptors were collected from a man aged 18 to 30 who received the YFV17D yellow fever vaccine. Each CDR3 is given with its conserved first and last residue. A D gene is named only where the DNA matches it firmly. Some rows mark clone size as missing; the rest say once, few, many or name a class of expanded clone.

TRBV5-1	NA	TRBJ1-1	many	TGCGCCAGCAGCGCTTCCAGGACTGGAACTGAAGCTTTCTTT	CASSASRTGTEAFF
TRBV20-1	NA	TRBJ1-6	NA	TGCAGTGCTAGAGATGGCTCACCCCTCCACTTT	CSARDGSPLHF
TRBV5-1	NA	TRBJ2-1	NA	TGCGCCAGCAGCTTGGAGACAGGTTGGGCTGAGCAGTTCTTC	CASSLETGWAEQFF
TRBV12-5	TRBD2	TRBJ2-3	many	TGTGCTAGTGGTTTGATAGGGACTAGTGACCGAGATACGCAGTATTTT	CASGLIGTSDRDTQYF
TRBV3-1	NA	TRBJ1-1	few	TGTGCCAGCAGCCGTAAGGGAGCCAACACTGAAGCTTTCTTT	CASSRKGANTEAFF
TRBV6-1	NA	TRBJ2-5	few	TGTGCCAGCACTCGAGCCGGGACCCCAGGGGAGACCCAGTACTTC	CASTRAGTPGETQYF
TRBV10-2	NA	TRBJ2-5	few	TGCGCCAGCAGTGAGGTTTGGGTCGGGGGTGAGACCCAGTACTTC	CASSEVWVGGETQYF
TRBV28	TRBD1	TRBJ2-5	NA	TGTGCCAGCAGTTTTTGGGGGACAGGGGGCGAGACCCAGTACTTC	CASSFWGTGGETQYF
TRBV19	NA	TRBJ1-1	few	TGTGCCAGTAGTCTCACCGGGTCCATGAACACTGAAGCTTTCTTT	CASSLTGSMNTEAFF
TRBV20-1	NA	TRBJ1-1	few	TGCAGTGCTAGAGCGCAGGGTGTCACTGAAGCTTTCTTT	CSARAQGVTEAFF
TRBV11-2	NA	TRBJ1-2	many	TGTGCCAGCAGGCCCTCGGACACTTTCTATGGCTACACCTTC	CASRPSDTFYGYTF
TRBV7-6	TRBD1	TRBJ1-1	few	TGTGCCAGCAGCGCCAACCAGGGGGCTGAAGCTTTCTTT	CASSANQGAEAFF
TRBV6-5	NA	TRBJ2-2	NA	TGTGCCAGCAGTTACCTCGGCCGGACAAACACCGGGGAGCTGTTTTTT	CASSYLGRTNTGELFF
TRBV20-1	NA	TRBJ1-5	few	TGCAGTGCTAGAACCCAGCGAAATCAGCCCCAGCATTTT	CSARTQRNQPQHF
TRBV7-9	NA	TRBJ1-4	many	TGTGCCAGCAGCGCTGCTCGGGGGGCAAATGAAAAACTGTTTTTT	CASSAARGANEKLFF
TRBV20-1	NA	TRBJ1-2	many	TGCAGTGCTCCAAGCGGGACGGTTAACTATGGCTACACCTTC	CSAPSGTVNYGYTF
TRBV5-1	NA	TRBJ2-7	many	TGCGCCAGCAGCTTGGATCCCAGGACAGAGACCAACTACGAGCAGTACTTC	CASSLDPRTETNYEQYF
TRBV20-1	TRBD2	TRBJ2-1	NA	TGCAGTGCCGGACTAGCGGGGGGGCCAAATGGGCAGCTCTTC	CSAGLAGGPNGQLF
TRBV12-2	NA	TRBJ1-6	few	TGTGCAAGTCGCTTAGTGGGTCTGCGGACAGGGATTACCCTCCACTTT	CASRLVGLRTGITLHF
TRBV4-1	NA	TRBJ2-4	many	TGCGCCAGCAGCCTCCCCGGGGGTGACATTCAGTACTTC	CASSLPGGDIQYF
TRBV5-1	NA	TRBJ2-1	few	TGCGCCAGCAGCCCGACGACAGGAGGTCTTGAGCAGTTCTTC	CASSPTTGGLEQFF
TRBV5-1	NA	TRBJ1-1	many	TGCGCCAGCAGCTTGGGGATTGCGGACTGGGGAGAAGCTTTCTTT	CASSLGIADWGEAFF
TRBV5-1	TRBD1	TRBJ1-1	many	TGCGCCAGCAGAGACAGGGGAAGGGTTTTGAACACTGAAGCTTTCTTT	CASRDRGRVLNTEAFF
TRBV4-1	TRBD2	TRBJ2-5	many	TGCGCCAGCAGCCTCAGCGGGGGGGCCCCCGAGACCCAGTACTTC	CASSLSGGAPETQYF
TRBV10-3	NA	TRBJ2-4	NA	TGTGCCATCAGTGAGTTCATGCAGCCTAAAAACATTCAGTACTTC	CAISEFMQPKNIQYF
TRBV15	NA	TRBJ1-3	many	TGTGCCACCAGCAGAGATCGTAACTCTGGAAACACCATATATTTT	CATSRDRNSGNTIYF
TRBV6-5	NA	TRBJ2-6	many	TGTGCCAGCAAAAACACCGACTCTGGGGCCAACGTCCTGACTTTC	CASKNTDSGANVLTF
TRBV7-6	NA	TRBJ2-1	many	TGTGCCAGCAGCTCGGACCTTAGCTCCTACAATGAGCAGTTCTTC	CASSSDLSSYNEQFF
TRBV7-7	NA	TRBJ2-7	few	TGTGCCAGCAGCCCACTCGGGCGCGCCTACGAGCAGTACTTC	CASSPLGRAYEQYF
TRBV5-1	NA	TRBJ1-2	many	TGCGCCAGCAGCCCAGTGGACAAGTCTATCTACACCTTC	CASSPVDKSIYTF
TRBV18	NA	TRBJ1-4	many	TGTGCCAGCTCACGTGACCCGGGGGATGAAAAACTGTTTTTT	CASSRDPGDEKLFF
TRBV5-1	NA	TRBJ1-2	NA	TGCGCCAGCACCGCTTTGGACGGGACTGCTAACTATGGCTACACCTTC	CASTALDGTANYGYTF
TRBV21-1	NA	TRBJ1-6	many	TGTGCCAGCAGCCGTCGGAGGGGCAATTCACCCCTCCACTTT	CASSRRRGNSPLHF
TRBV7-9	NA	TRBJ2-3	many	TGTGCCAGCAGCTTAGCGATGGGTGGGGAAGATACGCAGTATTTT	CASSLAMGGEDTQYF
TRBV5-1	TRBD1	TRBJ2-2	many	TGCGCCAGCAGCTTGGGACCAGGGGGCGCGGACGGGGAGCTGTTTTTT	CASSLGPGGADGELFF
TRBV12-3/TRBV12-4	TRBD2	TRBJ2-1	many	TGTGCCAGCAGAGGGGCGGGGGTGGTGGAGTTCTTC	CASRGAGVVEFF
TRBV5-1	TRBD1	TRBJ2-1	many	TGCGCCAGCAGCTCGGACAGGGGGTACTACAATGAGCAGTTCTTC	CASSSDRGYYNEQFF
TRBV5-1	NA	TRBJ1-1	NA	TGCGCCAGCAGCTCCACAAAGGAGAGGGGGACTGAAGCTTTCTTT	CASSSTKERGTEAFF
TRBV15	NA	TRBJ1-4	many	TGTGCCACCAGCAGAGACCGGGGCTGGGACGAAAAACTGTTTTTT	CATSRDRGWDEKLFF
TRBV4-1	NA	TRBJ2-3	NA	TGCGCCAGCAGCCACGCGAAGGGTTCAGAAGATACGCAGTATTTT	CASSHAKGSEDTQYF
TRBV25-1	TRBD1	TRBJ1-3	NA	TGTGCCAGCAGTGAGAGACAGGGCGCTGGAAACACCATATATTTT	CASSERQGAGNTIYF
TRBV5-1	NA	TRBJ1-6	few	TGCGCCAGCAGTCCCGGGACCGAAGCTTCACCCCTCCACTTT	CASSPGTEASPLHF
TRBV6-5	TRBD1	TRBJ1-4	NA	TGTGCCAGCAGTGAGACAGGGGATGAAAAACTGTTTTTT	CASSETGDEKLFF
TRBV5-1	NA	TRBJ1-2	many	TGCGCCAGCAGCTTGGAAGGGGATCTTAACTATGGCTACACCTTC	CASSLEGDLNYGYTF
TRBV6-6	TRBD2	TRBJ2-7	NA	TGTGCCAGCACGTTACTAGCGGGGGGGGACGAGCAGTACTTC	CASTLLAGGDEQYF
TRBV28	NA	TRBJ2-3	few	TGTGCCAGCAGTTTGATGGTCGGTACTCCTAGCACAGATACGCAGTATTTT	CASSLMVGTPSTDTQYF
TRBV20-1	TRBD2	TRBJ2-4	many	TGCAGTGCTAGCCCCCCAGCGGGGGGGAACATTCAGTACTTC	CSASPPAGGNIQYF
TRBV6-2/TRBV6-3	NA	TRBJ2-4	many	TGTGCCAGCAGCGACAGGCAGAAAAACATTCAGTACTTC	CASSDRQKNIQYF
TRBV7-3	NA	TRBJ2-1	many	TGTGCCAGCAGCCCCGGGGGTGACACCTACAATGAGCAGTTCTTC	CASSPGGDTYNEQFF
TRBV5-5	TRBD2	TRBJ2-3	many	TGTGCCAGCAGCTTGGTTCGCGGGGGGGCCACAGATACGCAGTATTTT	CASSLVRGGATDTQYF
TRBV20-1	TRBD2	TRBJ2-5	few	TGCAGTGCTAGAGACAACGGCGGGGGGGTCTTC	CSARDNGGGVF
TRBV5-1	NA	TRBJ1-1	NA	TGCGCCAGCAGCTTGGGGGGGCTTAGCACTGAAGCTTTCTTT	CASSLGGLSTEAFF